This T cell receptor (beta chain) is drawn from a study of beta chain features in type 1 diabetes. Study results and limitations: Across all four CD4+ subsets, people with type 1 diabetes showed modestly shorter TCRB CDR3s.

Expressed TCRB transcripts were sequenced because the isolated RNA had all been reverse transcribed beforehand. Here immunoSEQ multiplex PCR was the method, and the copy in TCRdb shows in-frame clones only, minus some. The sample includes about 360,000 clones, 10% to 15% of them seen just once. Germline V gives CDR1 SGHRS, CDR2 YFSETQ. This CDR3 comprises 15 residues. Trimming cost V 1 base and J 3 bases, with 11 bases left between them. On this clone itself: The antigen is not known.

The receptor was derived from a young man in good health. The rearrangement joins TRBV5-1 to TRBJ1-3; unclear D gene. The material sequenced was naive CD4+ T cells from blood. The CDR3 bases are TGCGCCAGCAGCTTGTCTGGGCTTCTTGGAAACACCATATATTTT. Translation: CASSLSGLLGNTIYF. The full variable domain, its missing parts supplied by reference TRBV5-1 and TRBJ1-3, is KAGVTQTPRYLIKTRGQQVTLSCSPISGHRSVSWYQQTPGQGLQFLFEYFSETQRNKGNFPGRFSGRQFSNSRSEMNVSTLELGDSALYLCASSLSGLLGNTIYFGEGSWLTVV.